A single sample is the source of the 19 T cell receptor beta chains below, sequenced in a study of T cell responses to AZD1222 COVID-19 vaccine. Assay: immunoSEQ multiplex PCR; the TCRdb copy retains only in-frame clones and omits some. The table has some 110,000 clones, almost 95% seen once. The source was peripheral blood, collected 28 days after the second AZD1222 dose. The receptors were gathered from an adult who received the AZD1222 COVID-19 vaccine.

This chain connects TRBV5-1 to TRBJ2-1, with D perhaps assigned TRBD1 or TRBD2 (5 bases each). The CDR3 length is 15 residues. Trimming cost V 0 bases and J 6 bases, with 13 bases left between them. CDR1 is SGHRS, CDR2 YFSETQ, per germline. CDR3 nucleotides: TGCGCCAGCAGCTTGGCCCAGGGACCTCTCAATGAGCAGTTCTTC. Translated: CASSLAQGPLNEQFF.

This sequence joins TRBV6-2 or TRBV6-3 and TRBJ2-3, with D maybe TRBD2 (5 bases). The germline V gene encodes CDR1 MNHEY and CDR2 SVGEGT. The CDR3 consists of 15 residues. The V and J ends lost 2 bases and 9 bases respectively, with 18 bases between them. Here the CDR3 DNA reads TGTGCCAGCAGTTACCGCGGTATGACGCCGGGGACGCAGTATTTT. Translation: CASSYRGMTPGTQYF.

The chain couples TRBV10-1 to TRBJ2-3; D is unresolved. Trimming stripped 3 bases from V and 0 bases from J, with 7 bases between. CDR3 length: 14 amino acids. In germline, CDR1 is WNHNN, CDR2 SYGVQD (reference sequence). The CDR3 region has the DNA TGCGCCAGCAGTGATGCCAGAAGCACAGATACGCAGTATTTT. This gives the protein CASSDARSTDTQYF.

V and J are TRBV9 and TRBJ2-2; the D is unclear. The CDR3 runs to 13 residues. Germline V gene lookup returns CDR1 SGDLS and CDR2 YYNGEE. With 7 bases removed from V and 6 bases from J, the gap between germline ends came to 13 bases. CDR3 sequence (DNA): TGTGCCAGCGGTCCTCATGGTTCCGGGGAGCTGTTTTTT. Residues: CASGPHGSGELFF.

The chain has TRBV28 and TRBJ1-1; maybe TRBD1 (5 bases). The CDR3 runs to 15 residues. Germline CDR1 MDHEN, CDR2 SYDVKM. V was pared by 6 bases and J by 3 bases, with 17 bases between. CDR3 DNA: TGTGCCAGCAGGGAGGGAGGGCGCAGGGACACTGAAGCTTTCTTT. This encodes CASREGGRRDTEAFF.

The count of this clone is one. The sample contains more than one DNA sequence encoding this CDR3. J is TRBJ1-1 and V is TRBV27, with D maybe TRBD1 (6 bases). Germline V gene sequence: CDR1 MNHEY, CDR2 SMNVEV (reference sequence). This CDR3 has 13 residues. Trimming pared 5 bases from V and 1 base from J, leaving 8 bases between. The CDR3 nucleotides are TGTGCCAGCAGTCTACAGGGGAACACTGAAGCTTTCTTT. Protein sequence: CASSLQGNTEAFF.

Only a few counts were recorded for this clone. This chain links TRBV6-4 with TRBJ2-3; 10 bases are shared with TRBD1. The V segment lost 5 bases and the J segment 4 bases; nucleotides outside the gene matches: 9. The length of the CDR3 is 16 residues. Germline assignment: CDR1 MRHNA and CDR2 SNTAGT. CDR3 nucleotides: TGTGCCAGCAGTCTGGGGGGCGGGACAGGGGCAGATACGCAGTATTTT. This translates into CASSLGGGTGADTQYF.

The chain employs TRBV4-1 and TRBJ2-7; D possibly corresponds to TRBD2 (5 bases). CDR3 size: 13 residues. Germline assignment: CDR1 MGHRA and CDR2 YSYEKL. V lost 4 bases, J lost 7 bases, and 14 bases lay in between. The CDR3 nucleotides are TGCGCCAGCAGCCCCGCAACTAGTCATGAGCAGTACTTC. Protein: CASSPATSHEQYF.

Written as DNA, the CDR3 is TGTGCCTGGAGTGTGACCCGCGGAGGCAACCGACAGCCCCAGCATTTT. This encodes CAWSVTRGGNRQPQHF. The V call is TRBV30, the J call TRBJ1-5; D remains unclear. The germline V and J ends were trimmed by 0 bases and 7 bases, with 19 bases remaining between them. The CDR3 covers 16 residues. Germline CDR1 reads GTSNPN; CDR2 reads SVGIG (reference sequence).

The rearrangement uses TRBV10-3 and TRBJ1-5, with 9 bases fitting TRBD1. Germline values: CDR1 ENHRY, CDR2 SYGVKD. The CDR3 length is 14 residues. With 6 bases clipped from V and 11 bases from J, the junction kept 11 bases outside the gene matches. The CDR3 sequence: CAISRTGVESAQHF. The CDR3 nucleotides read TGTGCCATCAGCCGGACAGGGGTGGAATCAGCCCAGCATTTT.

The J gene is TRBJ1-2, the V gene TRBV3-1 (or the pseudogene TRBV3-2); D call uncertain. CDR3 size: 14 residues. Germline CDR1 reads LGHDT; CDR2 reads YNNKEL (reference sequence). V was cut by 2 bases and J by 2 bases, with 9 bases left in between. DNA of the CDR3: TGTGCCAGCAGCCAAACCGGGATAAACTATGGCTACACCTTC. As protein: CASSQTGINYGYTF.

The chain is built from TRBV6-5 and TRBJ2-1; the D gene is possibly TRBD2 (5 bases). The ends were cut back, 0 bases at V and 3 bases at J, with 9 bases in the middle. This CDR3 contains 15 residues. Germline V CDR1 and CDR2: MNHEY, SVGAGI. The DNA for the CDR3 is TGTGCCAGCAGTTACTCCCAGGCGGGCTACAATGAGCAGTTCTTC. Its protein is CASSYSQAGYNEQFF.

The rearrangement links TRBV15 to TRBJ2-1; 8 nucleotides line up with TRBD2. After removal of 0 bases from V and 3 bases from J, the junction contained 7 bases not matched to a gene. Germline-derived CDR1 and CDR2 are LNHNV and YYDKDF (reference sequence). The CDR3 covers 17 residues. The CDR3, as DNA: TGTGCCACCAGCAGAGATTTGGACGGGGGGGGCTACAATGAGCAGTTCTTC. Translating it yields CATSRDLDGGGYNEQFF.

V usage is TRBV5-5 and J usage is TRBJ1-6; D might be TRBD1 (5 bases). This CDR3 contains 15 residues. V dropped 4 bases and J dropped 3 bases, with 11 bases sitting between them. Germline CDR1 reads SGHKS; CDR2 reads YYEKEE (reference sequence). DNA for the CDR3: TGTGCCAGCAGCCCCCCCGGGGGCTATAATTCACCCCTCCACTTT. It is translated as CASSPPGGYNSPLHF.

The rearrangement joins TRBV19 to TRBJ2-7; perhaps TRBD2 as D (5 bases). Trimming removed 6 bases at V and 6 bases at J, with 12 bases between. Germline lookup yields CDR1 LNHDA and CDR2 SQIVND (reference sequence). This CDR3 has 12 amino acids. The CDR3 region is CASSTDYFEQYF. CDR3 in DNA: TGTGCCAGTAGCACAGACTATTTCGAGCAGTACTTC.

CDR3 sequence (DNA): TGTGCCAGCAGCCCCCGGACTAGCGGGGACACCGGGGAGCTGTTTTTT. This translates into CASSPRTSGDTGELFF. This chain joins TRBV9 and TRBJ2-2; 12 bases are shared with TRBD2. Trimming at V came to 4 bases and at J to 3 bases, leaving 4 bases not matched to a gene. Germline lookup yields CDR1 SGDLS and CDR2 YYNGEE. The CDR3 contains 16 residues.

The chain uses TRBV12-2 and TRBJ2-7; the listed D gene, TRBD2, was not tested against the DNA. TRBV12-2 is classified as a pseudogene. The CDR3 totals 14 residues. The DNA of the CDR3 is TGTGCGGACGGGACTAGCGGGAGAGCGTACGAGCAGTACTTC. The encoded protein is CADGTSGRAYEQYF.

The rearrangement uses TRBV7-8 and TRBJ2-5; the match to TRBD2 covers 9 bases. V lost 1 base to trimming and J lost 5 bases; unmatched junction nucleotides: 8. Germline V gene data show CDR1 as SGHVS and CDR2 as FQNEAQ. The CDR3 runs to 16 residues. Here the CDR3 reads CASSLVFSGSRETQYF. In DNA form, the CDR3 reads TGTGCCAGCAGCTTAGTATTTAGCGGGAGCCGGGAGACCCAGTACTTC.

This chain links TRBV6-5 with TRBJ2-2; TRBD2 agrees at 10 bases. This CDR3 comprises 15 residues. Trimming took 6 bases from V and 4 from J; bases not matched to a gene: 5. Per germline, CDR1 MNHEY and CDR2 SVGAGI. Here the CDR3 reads CASRSGLAVTGELFF. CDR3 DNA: TGTGCCAGCAGATCCGGACTAGCGGTCACCGGGGAGCTGTTTTTT.